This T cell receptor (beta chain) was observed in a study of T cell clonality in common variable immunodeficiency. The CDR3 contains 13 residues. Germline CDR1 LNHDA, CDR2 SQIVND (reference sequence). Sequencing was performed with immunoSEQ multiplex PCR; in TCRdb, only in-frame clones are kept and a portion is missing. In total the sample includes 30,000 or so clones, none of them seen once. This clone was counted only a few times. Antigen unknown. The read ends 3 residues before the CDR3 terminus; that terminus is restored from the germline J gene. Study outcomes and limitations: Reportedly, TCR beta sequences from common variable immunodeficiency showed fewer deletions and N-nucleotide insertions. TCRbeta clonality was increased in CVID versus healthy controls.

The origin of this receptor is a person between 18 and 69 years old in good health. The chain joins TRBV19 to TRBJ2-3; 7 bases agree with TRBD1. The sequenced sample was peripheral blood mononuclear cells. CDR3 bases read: TGTGCCAGTAGTAAGGGACAGCAAGAGACG. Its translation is CASSKGQQET. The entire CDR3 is CASSKGQQETQYF.